These 26 T cell receptor beta chains originate from one sample sequenced in a study of blood T cell repertoires in COVID-19. TCRdb's copy holds only in-frame clones and misses some; the assay was immunoSEQ multiplex PCR. The profile shows more than 150,000 clones, over 70% of them singletons. The sample consisted of peripheral blood. These receptors were obtained from a man in his fifties or sixties with active or convalescent COVID-19.

The V call is TRBV11-2, the J call TRBJ1-3, with D hard to call. The CDR3 has 14 amino acids. Germline CDR1 reads SGHAT; CDR2 reads FQNNGV. V lost 5 bases, J lost 2 bases, and 10 bases lay in between. The CDR3 reads CASSHRGTGNTIYF. The DNA for the CDR3 is TGTGCCAGCAGCCACCGCGGGACTGGAAACACCATATATTTT. Looking up the rest from reference TRBV11-2 and TRBJ1-3 gives the full variable domain: EAGVAQSPRYKIIEKRQSVAFWCNPISGHATLYWYQQILGQGPKLLIQFQNNGVVDDSQLPKDRFSAERLKGVDSTLKIQPAKLEDSAVYLCASSHRGTGNTIYFGEGSWLTVV.

The chain recombines TRBV3-1 (or the pseudogene TRBV3-2) with TRBJ2-5; TRBD2 matches 11 bases. Germline CDR1 is LGHDT and CDR2 is YNNKEL (reference sequence). The CDR3 has 16 residues. V lost 2 bases to trimming and J lost 4 bases; unmatched junction nucleotides: 6. CDR3 region: CASSQPSGRWGETQYF. CDR3 in DNA: TGTGCCAGCAGCCAACCTAGCGGGAGGTGGGGAGAGACCCAGTACTTC.

The chain recombines TRBV28 with TRBJ2-3, with D possibly being TRBD2 (7 bases). This CDR3 region has 13 residues. Per germline, CDR1 MDHEN and CDR2 SYDVKM. The CDR3 coding sequence is TGTGCTCACGGACAGCGGGACACAGATACGCAGTATTTT. This codes for CAHGQRDTDTQYF.

The gene calls are TRBV30 and TRBJ1-4; D not resolved. The V gene's germline CDR1 is GTSNPN and CDR2 SVGIG (reference sequence). V gave up 1 base and J gave up 1 base, with 13 bases separating them. The length of the CDR3 is 16 residues. This CDR3 reads CAWSAPQARTNEKLFF. DNA for the CDR3: TGTGCCTGGAGTGCCCCCCAGGCCAGAACTAATGAAAAACTGTTTTTT.

In its sample, this clone was seen once. V and J are TRBV28 and TRBJ2-3, with 7 bases matching TRBD2. The length of the CDR3 is 15 residues. V lost 5 bases and J lost 0; bases outside the gene matches: 5. In germline, CDR1 is MDHEN, CDR2 SYDVKM. CDR3 DNA: TGTGCCAGCAGTACTAAGCGGGACAGCACAGATACGCAGTATTTT. Amino acids: CASSTKRDSTDTQYF.

The chain employs TRBV7-9 and TRBJ2-7; TRBD1 matches at 9 bases. V lost 2 bases to trimming and J lost 0 bases; unmatched junction nucleotides: 5. There are 16 residues in the CDR3. Germline assignment: CDR1 SEHNR and CDR2 FQNEAQ (reference sequence). The CDR3 here is CASSLIGQGHSYEQYF. The CDR3 region has the DNA TGTGCCAGCAGCTTAATAGGACAGGGGCACTCCTACGAGCAGTACTTC.

The chain couples TRBV14 to TRBJ2-3; 9 bases map to TRBD2. The CDR3 has 15 amino acids. Germline assignment: CDR1 SGHDN and CDR2 FVKESK. With 3 bases clipped from V and 6 bases from J, the junction kept 7 bases outside the gene matches. The CDR3 nucleotides are TGTGCCAGCAGCCAGGCTAGCGGGAATGCGGATACGCAGTATTTT. Its protein product is CASSQASGNADTQYF.

This clone was recorded many times. The J gene is TRBJ2-7, the V gene TRBV18; D uncertain. CDR1 KGHSH and CDR2 LQKENI come from the germline V gene. CDR3 size: 13 residues. The V end lost 3 bases, the J end lost 7 bases, and 13 bases lay between the germline ends. CDR3 residues: CASSPMTLREQYF. The CDR3 DNA follows: TGTGCCAGCTCACCCATGACTTTACGGGAGCAGTACTTC.

This clone has more than one count but fewer than ten. The chain has TRBV28 and TRBJ2-7, with a weak D call TRBD1 (5 bases). Trimming stripped 3 bases from V and 5 bases from J, with 17 bases between. CDR1 MDHEN and CDR2 SYDVKM come from the germline V gene. This CDR3 has 15 amino acids. The CDR3 region is CASSFSDSQYDEQYF. The CDR3 DNA sequence: TGTGCCAGCAGTTTTTCAGACAGCCAATACGACGAGCAGTACTTC.

The chain carries TRBV5-1 and TRBJ1-1; TRBD1 is a possible D gene (5 bases). The V gene lost 6 bases and the J gene lost 4 bases, with 16 bases spanning the gap. Germline V gene data show CDR1 as SGHRS and CDR2 as YFSETQ. The CDR3 loop spans 14 amino acids. For the CDR3, the DNA is TGCGCCAGCACATTGAGCGGGGCCGGCACTGAAGCTTTCTTT. This gives the protein CASTLSGAGTEAFF.

The V gene is TRBV5-4, the J gene TRBJ1-2, with D unresolved. This CDR3 contains 15 residues. The V end lost 0 bases, the J end lost 0 bases, and 9 bases lay between the germline ends. Germline assignment: CDR1 SGHNT and CDR2 YYREEE (reference sequence). The CDR3 is CASSLGQLANYGYTF. The CDR3 nucleotides are TGTGCCAGCAGCTTGGGGCAGCTAGCTAACTATGGCTACACCTTC.

The chain has TRBV7-2 and TRBJ2-7, with D perhaps TRBD1 (5 bases). CDR3 length: 13 amino acids. Germline CDR1 SGHTA, CDR2 FQGNSA. V was cut by 1 base and J by 4 bases, with 8 bases left in between. CDR3 region: CASSLGRQYEQYF. The CDR3 bases are TGTGCCAGCAGCTTAGGTCGACAGTACGAGCAGTACTTC.

The J gene is TRBJ2-7, the V gene TRBV27, with D possibly matching TRBD2 (6 bases). The CDR3 contains 12 residues. Trimming stripped 10 bases from V and 6 bases from J, with 16 bases between. Germline V gives CDR1 MNHEY, CDR2 SMNVEV (reference sequence). The CDR3 sequence: CAKEGASAEQYF. CDR3 coding DNA: TGTGCCAAGGAGGGCGCTAGCGCCGAGCAGTACTTC.

V and J are TRBV19 and TRBJ2-7; 8 bases align to TRBD2. The CDR3 is 14 residues long. Unmatched junction bases numbered 8, after V lost 3 bases and J lost 7 bases. CDR1 and CDR2 (germline): LNHDA, SQIVND (reference sequence). CDR3: CASSIASGSGEQYF. CDR3 nucleotide sequence: TGTGCCAGTAGTATTGCTAGCGGGTCAGGTGAGCAGTACTTC.

The rearrangement links TRBV12-3 or TRBV12-4 to TRBJ2-1; D not certain. The V end was cut by 2 bases, the J end by 4 bases, with 6 bases between. The CDR3 has 13 residues. The CDR3 DNA sequence: TGTGCCAGCAGTTTATTCGGGTACAATGAGCAGTTCTTC. Translated, it gives CASSLFGYNEQFF.

The chain joins TRBV7-2 to TRBJ2-7; 9 nucleotides line up with TRBD1. The V gene's germline CDR1 is SGHTA and CDR2 FQGNSA. J was trimmed by 7 bases and V by 5 bases; bases with no gene match: 9. The CDR3 has 14 amino acids. The CDR3 here is CASSRDRVTGEQYF. The CDR3 coding sequence is TGTGCCAGCAGCCGGGACAGGGTAACGGGGGAGCAGTACTTC.

The rearrangement uses TRBV28 and TRBJ2-5; 9 positions agree with TRBD2. The germline V gene encodes CDR1 MDHEN and CDR2 SYDVKM. V shed 3 bases and J 5 bases; nucleotides not matched to a gene: 7. This CDR3 spans 15 amino acids. The CDR3 is CASSFRGRGEETQYF. CDR3 nucleotides: TGTGCCAGCAGTTTTCGCGGGAGGGGTGAGGAGACCCAGTACTTC.

The J gene is TRBJ2-7, the V gene TRBV7-2; 9 bases align to TRBD1. The CDR3 is 16 residues long. From germline, CDR1 is SGHTA and CDR2 FQGNSA. With 5 bases clipped from V and 3 bases from J, the junction kept 11 bases outside the gene matches. CDR3 nucleotide sequence: TGTGCCAGCAGCCTTGACGCAGGGACAGGGAGCTACGAGCAGTACTTC. Protein sequence: CASSLDAGTGSYEQYF.

This chain uses TRBV27 with TRBJ2-5, with D maybe TRBD1 (6 bases). CDR1 and CDR2 (germline): MNHEY, SMNVEV (reference sequence). V was cut by 3 bases and J by 5 bases, with 28 bases left in between. This CDR3 region has 19 residues. The CDR3 region has the DNA TGTGCCAGCAGTTTTAGGCCGCCGGCCGCGGAACAGGGTGAGGAGACCCAGTACTTC. Protein product: CASSFRPPAAEQGEETQYF.

The J gene is TRBJ2-7, the V gene TRBV3-1 (or the pseudogene TRBV3-2); no definite D call. The V gene lost 4 bases and the J gene lost 5 bases, with 12 bases spanning the gap. From germline, CDR1 is LGHDT and CDR2 YNNKEL (reference sequence). The CDR3 contains 13 residues. This CDR3 is CASSLNFRDEQYF. The CDR3 DNA follows: TGTGCCAGCAGCCTCAACTTTAGAGACGAGCAGTACTTC.

The genes are TRBV6-2 or TRBV6-3 and TRBJ1-1; 8 nucleotides agree with TRBD1. Trimming cost V 4 bases and J 4 bases; bases outside gene matches: 8. This CDR3 has 15 amino acids. Germline assignment: CDR1 MNHEY and CDR2 SVGEGT. The DNA of the CDR3 is TGTGCCAGCAGTTTCACGCGGACAGGGAGCACTGAAGCTTTCTTT. Translated: CASSFTRTGSTEAFF.

In this sample, this clone turned up a few times. The chain combines TRBV2 with TRBJ1-2; 11 nucleotides match TRBD1. The CDR3 has 15 amino acids. Germline values: CDR1 SNHLY, CDR2 FYNNEI. V lost 6 bases to trimming and J lost 4 bases; unmatched junction nucleotides: 7. The CDR3 is CASSPDRGQGYGYTF. Written as DNA, the CDR3 is TGTGCCAGCAGCCCGGACAGGGGGCAAGGCTATGGCTACACCTTC.

The J gene is TRBJ1-2, the V gene TRBV6-1; D is unresolved. The V gene lost 0 bases and the J gene lost 4 bases, with 12 bases spanning the gap. From germline, CDR1 is MNHNS and CDR2 SASEGT. The CDR3 has 15 residues. The DNA for the CDR3 is TGTGCCAGCAGTGAAGCGGCACCCCGGGGCTATGGCTACACCTTC. This gives the protein CASSEAAPRGYGYTF.

This clone appeared a single time. The rearrangement joins TRBV6-5 to TRBJ2-1, with 10 bases identical to TRBD2. Germline CDR1 MNHEY, CDR2 SVGAGI. The CDR3 runs to 16 residues. V shed 1 base and J 7 bases; nucleotides not matched to a gene: 7. The CDR3 DNA follows: TGTGCCAGCAGTTACTACCTAGCGGGAGAAGTGAATGAGCAGTTCTTC. It is translated as CASSYYLAGEVNEQFF.

The V gene is TRBV6-2 or TRBV6-3, the J gene TRBJ2-3, with TRBD1 matching over 11 bases. The junction had 9 bases not matched to a gene; V was cut back by 6 bases and J by 4 bases. Germline values: CDR1 MNHEY, CDR2 SVGEGT. This CDR3 contains 16 residues. This CDR3 is CASSNRTGGLADTQYF. For the CDR3, the DNA is TGTGCCAGCAGCAATCGGACAGGGGGCCTGGCAGATACGCAGTATTTT.

V is TRBV6-2 or TRBV6-3 and J is TRBJ2-2; D is perhaps TRBD1 (5 bases). Germline lookup yields CDR1 MNHEY and CDR2 SVGEGT. The CDR3 consists of 17 residues. Trimming stripped 2 bases from V and 4 bases from J, with 17 bases between. CDR3 residues: CASSYPTPRGATGELFF. The DNA of the CDR3 is TGTGCCAGCAGTTACCCGACTCCTAGGGGCGCCACCGGGGAGCTGTTTTTT.